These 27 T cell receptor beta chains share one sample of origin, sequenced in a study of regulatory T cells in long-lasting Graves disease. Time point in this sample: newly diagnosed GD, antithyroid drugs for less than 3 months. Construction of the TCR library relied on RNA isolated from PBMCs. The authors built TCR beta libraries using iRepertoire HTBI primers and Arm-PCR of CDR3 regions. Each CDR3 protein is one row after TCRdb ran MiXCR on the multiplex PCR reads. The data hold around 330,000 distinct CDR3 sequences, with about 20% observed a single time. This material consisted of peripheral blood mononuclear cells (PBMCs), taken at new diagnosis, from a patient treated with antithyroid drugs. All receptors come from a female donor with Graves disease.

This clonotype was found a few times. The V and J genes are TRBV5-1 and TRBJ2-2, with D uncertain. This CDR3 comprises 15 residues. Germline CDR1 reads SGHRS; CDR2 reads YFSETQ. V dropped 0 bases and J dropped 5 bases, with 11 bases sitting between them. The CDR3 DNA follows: TGCGCCAGCAGCTTGGCACAGATCAAGACCGGGGAGCTGTTTTTT. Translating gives CASSLAQIKTGELFF. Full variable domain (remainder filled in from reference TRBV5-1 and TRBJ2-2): KAGVTQTPRYLIKTRGQQVTLSCSPISGHRSVSWYQQTPGQGLQFLFEYFSETQRNKGNFPGRFSGRQFSNSRSEMNVSTLELGDSALYLCASSLAQIKTGELFFGEGSRLTVL.

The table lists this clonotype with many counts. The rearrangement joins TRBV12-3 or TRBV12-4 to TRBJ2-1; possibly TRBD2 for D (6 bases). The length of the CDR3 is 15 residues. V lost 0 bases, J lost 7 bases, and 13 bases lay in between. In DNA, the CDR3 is TGTGCCAGCAGTTTAGCGGGGCCTGGGAGGAATGAGCAGTTCTTC. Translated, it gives CASSLAGPGRNEQFF.

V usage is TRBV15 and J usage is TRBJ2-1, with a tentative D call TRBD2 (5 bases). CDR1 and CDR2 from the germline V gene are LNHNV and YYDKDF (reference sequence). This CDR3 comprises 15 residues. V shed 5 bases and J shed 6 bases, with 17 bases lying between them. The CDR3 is CATSGTGEPRNEQFF. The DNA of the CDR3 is TGTGCCACCAGCGGTACCGGGGAGCCTCGCAATGAGCAGTTCTTC.

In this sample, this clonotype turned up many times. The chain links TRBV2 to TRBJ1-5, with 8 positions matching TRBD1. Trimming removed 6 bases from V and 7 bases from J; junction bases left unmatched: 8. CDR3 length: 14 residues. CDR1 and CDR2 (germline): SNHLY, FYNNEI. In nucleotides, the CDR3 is TGTGCCAGCAGGGAGGACAGGGTTGAGCAGCCCCAGCATTTT. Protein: CASREDRVEQPQHF.

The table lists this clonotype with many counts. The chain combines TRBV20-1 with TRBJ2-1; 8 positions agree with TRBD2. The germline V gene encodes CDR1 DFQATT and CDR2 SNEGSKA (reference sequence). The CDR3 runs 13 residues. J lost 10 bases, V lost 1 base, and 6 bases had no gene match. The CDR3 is CSARARLAGEQFF. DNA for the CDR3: TGCAGTGCTAGAGCCCGCCTAGCGGGCGAGCAGTTCTTC.

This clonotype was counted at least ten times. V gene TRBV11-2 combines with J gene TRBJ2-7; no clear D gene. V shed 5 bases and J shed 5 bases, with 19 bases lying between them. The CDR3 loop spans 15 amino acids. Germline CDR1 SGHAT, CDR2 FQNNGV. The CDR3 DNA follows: TGTGCCAGCAGCCTACCAGCAGTACCTAAAGACGAGCAGTACTTC. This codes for CASSLPAVPKDEQYF.

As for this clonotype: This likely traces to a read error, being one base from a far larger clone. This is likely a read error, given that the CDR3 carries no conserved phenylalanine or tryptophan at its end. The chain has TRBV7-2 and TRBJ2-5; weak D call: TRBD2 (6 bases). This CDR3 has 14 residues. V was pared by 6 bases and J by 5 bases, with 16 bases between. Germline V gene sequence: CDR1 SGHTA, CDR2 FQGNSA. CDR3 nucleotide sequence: TGTGCCAGCAGTTTGTCGGGGGTCGAGGAGACCCAGTACCTC. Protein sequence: CASSLSGVEETQYL.

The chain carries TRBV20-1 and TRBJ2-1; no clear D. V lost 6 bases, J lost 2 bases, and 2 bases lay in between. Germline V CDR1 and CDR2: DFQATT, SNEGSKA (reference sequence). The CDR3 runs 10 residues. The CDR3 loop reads CSATYNEQFF. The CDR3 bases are TGCAGTGCCACCTACAATGAGCAGTTCTTC.

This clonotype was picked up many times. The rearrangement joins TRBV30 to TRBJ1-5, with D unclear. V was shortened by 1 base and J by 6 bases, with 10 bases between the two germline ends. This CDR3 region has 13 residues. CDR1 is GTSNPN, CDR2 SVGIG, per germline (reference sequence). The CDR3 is CAWSAGGSQPQHF. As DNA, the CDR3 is TGTGCCTGGAGTGCTGGAGGGAGTCAGCCCCAGCATTTT.

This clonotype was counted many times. The CDR3 sequence is CSVEGYNEQFF. Written as DNA, the CDR3 is TGCAGCGTTGAGGGGTACAATGAGCAGTTCTTC. V gene TRBV29-1 combines with J gene TRBJ2-1; D remains unclear. This CDR3 region has 11 residues. CDR1 is SQVTM, CDR2 ANQGSEA, per germline. Between the trimmed V and J ends, which lost 3 bases and 4 bases, there was a span of 4 bases.

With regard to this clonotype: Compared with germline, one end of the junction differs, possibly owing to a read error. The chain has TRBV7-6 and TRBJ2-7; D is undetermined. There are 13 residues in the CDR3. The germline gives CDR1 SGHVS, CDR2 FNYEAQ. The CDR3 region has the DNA TGTACCAGCAGCTTAATCCCGCCCGACGAGCAGTACTTC. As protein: CTSSLIPPDEQYF.

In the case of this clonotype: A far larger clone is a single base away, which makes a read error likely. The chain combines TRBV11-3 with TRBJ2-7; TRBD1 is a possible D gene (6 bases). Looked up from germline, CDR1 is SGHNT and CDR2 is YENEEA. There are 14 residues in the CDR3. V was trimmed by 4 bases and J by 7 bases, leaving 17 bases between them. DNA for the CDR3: TGTGCCAGCAGCTCCACGGGTGGGGACAATGAGCAGTACTTC. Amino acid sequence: CASSSTGGDNEQYF.

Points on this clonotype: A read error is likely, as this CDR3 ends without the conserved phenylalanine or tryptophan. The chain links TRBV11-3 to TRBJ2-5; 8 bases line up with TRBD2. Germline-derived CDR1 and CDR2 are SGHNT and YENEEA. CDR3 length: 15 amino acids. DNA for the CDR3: TGTGCCAGCAGCTGGGATAGCGGGACCCAAGATACCCAGTACTGC. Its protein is CASSWDSGTQDTQYC.

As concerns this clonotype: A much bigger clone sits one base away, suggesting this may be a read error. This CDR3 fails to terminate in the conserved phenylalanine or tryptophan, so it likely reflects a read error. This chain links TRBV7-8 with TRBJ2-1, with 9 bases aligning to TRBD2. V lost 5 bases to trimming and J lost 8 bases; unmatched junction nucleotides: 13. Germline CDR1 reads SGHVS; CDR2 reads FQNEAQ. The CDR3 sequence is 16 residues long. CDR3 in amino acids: CASSNPGLALRDEQFL. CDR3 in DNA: TGTGCCAGCAGCAATCCGGGACTAGCCCTACGAGATGAGCAGTTCCTC.

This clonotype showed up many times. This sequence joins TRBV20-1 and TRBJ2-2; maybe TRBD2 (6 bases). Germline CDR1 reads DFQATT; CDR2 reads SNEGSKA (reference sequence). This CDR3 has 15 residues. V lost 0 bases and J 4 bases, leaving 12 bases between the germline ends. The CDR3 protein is CSARDLSGGTGELFF. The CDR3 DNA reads TGCAGTGCTAGAGATCTATCCGGGGGCACCGGGGAGCTGTTTTTT.

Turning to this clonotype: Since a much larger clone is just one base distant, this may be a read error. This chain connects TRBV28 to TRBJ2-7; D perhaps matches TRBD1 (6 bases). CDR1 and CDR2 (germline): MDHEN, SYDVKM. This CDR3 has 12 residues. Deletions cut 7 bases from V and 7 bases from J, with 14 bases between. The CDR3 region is CASNLDRNEQYF. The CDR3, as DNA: TGTGCCAGCAACCTCGACAGGAATGAGCAGTACTTC.

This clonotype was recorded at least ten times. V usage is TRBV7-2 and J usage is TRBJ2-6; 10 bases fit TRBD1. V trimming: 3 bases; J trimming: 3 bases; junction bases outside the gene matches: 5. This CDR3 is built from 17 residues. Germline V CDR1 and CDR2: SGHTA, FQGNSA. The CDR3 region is CASSFGTGEGGANVLTF. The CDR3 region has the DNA TGTGCCAGCAGCTTCGGGACAGGGGAGGGTGGGGCCAACGTCCTGACTTTC.

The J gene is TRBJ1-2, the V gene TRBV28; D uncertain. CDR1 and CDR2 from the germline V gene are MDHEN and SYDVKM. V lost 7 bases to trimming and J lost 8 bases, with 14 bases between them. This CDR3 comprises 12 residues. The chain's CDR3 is CASKPLESGYTF. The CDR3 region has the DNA TGTGCCAGCAAACCATTGGAGTCGGGCTACACCTTC.

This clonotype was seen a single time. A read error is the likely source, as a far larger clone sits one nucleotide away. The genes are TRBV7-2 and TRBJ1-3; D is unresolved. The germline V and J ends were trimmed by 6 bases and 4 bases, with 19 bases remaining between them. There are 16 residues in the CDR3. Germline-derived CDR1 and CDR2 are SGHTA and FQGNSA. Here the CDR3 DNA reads TGTGCCAGCAGTCTCGCTCGTGGGTGGTACGGAAACACCATATATTTT. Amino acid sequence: CASSLARGWYGNTIYF.

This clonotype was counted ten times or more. CDR3 DNA: TGTGCCAGCAGTTACTTGGTAGTAGGGAGCACGAACAATGAGCAGTTCTTC. This encodes CASSYLVVGSTNNEQFF. The chain combines TRBV6-5 with TRBJ2-1; TRBD2 is a possible D gene (5 bases). The CDR3 is made up of 17 amino acids. Between the trimmed V and J ends, which lost 1 base and 5 bases, there was a span of 18 bases. CDR1 MNHEY and CDR2 SVGAGI come from the germline V gene.

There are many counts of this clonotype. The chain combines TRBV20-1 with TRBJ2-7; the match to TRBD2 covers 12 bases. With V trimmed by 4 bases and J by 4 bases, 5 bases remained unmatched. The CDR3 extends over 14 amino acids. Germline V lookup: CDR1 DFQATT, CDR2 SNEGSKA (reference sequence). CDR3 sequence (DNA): TGCAGTGCTACCCAGGGACTAGCGGGTTACGAGCAGTACTTC. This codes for CSATQGLAGYEQYF.

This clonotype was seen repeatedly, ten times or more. CDR3 nucleotides: TGTGCCAGCAGCGGGACTAGCGGGGTGAGCACAGATACGCAGTATTTT. Amino acid sequence: CASSGTSGVSTDTQYF. J is TRBJ2-3 and V is TRBV6-1, with 13 bases that match TRBD2. This CDR3 spans 16 amino acids. Trimming cost V 6 bases and J 0 bases; bases outside gene matches: 3. Looked up from germline, CDR1 is MNHNS and CDR2 is SASEGT.

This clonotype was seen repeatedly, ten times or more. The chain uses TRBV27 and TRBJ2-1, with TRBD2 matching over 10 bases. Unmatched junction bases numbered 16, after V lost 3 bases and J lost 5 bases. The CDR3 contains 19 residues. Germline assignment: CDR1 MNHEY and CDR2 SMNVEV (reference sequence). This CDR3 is CASSLYSGRFIGGDNEQFF. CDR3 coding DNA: TGTGCCAGCAGTTTGTATAGCGGGAGGTTTATAGGCGGGGACAATGAGCAGTTCTTC.

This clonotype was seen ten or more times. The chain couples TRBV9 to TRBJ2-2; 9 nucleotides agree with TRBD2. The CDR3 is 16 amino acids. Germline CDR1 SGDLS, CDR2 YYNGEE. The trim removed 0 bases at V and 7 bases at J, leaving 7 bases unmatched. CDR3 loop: CASSVGAGGPGGELFF. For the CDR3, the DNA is TGTGCCAGCAGCGTAGGTGCGGGAGGGCCGGGCGGGGAGCTGTTTTTT.

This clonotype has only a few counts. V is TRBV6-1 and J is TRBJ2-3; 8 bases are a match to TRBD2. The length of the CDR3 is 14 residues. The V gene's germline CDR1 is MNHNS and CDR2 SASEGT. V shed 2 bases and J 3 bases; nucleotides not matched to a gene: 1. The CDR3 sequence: CASSETSGTDTQYF. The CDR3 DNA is TGTGCCAGCAGTGAAACTAGCGGAACAGATACGCAGTATTTT.

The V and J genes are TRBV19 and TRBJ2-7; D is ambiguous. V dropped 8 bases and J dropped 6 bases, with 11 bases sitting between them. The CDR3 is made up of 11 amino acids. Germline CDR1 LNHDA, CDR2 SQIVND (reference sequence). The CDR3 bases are TGTGCCAGTCCAAGCCTTTGCGAGCAGTACTTC. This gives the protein CASPSLCEQYF.

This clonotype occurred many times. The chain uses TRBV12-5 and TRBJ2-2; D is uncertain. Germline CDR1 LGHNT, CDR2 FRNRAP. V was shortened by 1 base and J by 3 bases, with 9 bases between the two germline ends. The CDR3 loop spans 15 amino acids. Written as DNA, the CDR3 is TGTGCTAGTGGTTTGGACGGACGGTACACCGGGGAGCTGTTTTTT. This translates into CASGLDGRYTGELFF.